The rows below give T cell receptor beta chains drawn from one sample of a study of blood T cell repertoires in COVID-19. The protocol was immunoSEQ multiplex PCR, while the TCRdb copy is restricted to in-frame clones and leaves out a portion. Of approximately 170,000 clones in the sample, 89% are singletons; the top ten hold under 2%. The sample comprised peripheral blood. The source is a man aged 18 to 29 who had recovered from COVID-19. Both conserved end residues are part of each CDR3. D genes are given only for firm matches. Some rows mark clone size as missing; the rest say once, few, many or name a class of expanded clone.

D | size | J | V | DNA | CDR3
- | - | TRBJ1-1 | TRBV3-1/TRBV3-2 | TGTGCCAGCGGGATCGACAGACTGTCGACTGAAGCTTTCTTT | CASGIDRLSTEAFF
TRBD1 | - | TRBJ2-5 | TRBV4-3 | TGCGCCAGCAGCCGGGGGACAGGGAGAGAGACCCAGTACTTC | CASSRGTGRETQYF
TRBD1 | - | TRBJ1-1 | TRBV27 | TGTGCCAGCAGCTTTACTCACAGGGGGAGGACTGAAGCTTTCTTT | CASSFTHRGRTEAFF
- | - | TRBJ2-7 | TRBV2 | TGTGCCAGCAGACGGTCCTACGAGCAGTACTTC | CASRRSYEQYF
- | few | TRBJ2-1 | TRBV7-9 | TGTGCCAGCAGCCCCCCCCTTCCCTCCTACAATGAGCAGTTCTTC | CASSPPLPSYNEQFF
- | - | TRBJ2-7 | TRBV7-2 | TGTGCCAGCAGAGAGGCGTTGAGCTCCTACGAGCAGTACTTC | CASREALSSYEQYF
- | - | TRBJ2-2 | TRBV10-1 | TGCGCCAGCAGTGAGTTAGCGAACACCGGGGAGCTGTTTTTT | CASSELANTGELFF
TRBD2 | - | TRBJ2-3 | TRBV30 | TGTGCCTGGAGTGGGGGTCGTATAGCGGGTAGCACAGATACGCAGTATTTT | CAWSGGRIAGSTDTQYF
TRBD1 | - | TRBJ1-1 | TRBV15 | TGTGCCACCAGCAGAGATCCACGTTTGGACAGGGGTTCAGCTTTCTTT | CATSRDPRLDRGSAFF
- | - | TRBJ2-3 | TRBV4-3 | TGCGCCAGCAGCCAAGTGGGGGCCAGTCAAGATACGCAGTATTTT | CASSQVGASQDTQYF
- | - | TRBJ1-2 | TRBV12-3/TRBV12-4 | TGTGCCAGCACCGGATTCAGGGGCTATGGCTACACCTTC | CASTGFRGYGYTF
- | - | TRBJ2-6 | TRBV5-6 | TGTGCCAGCAGCTCCCTAAGCCTCTCTGGGGCCAACGTCCTGACTTTC | CASSSLSLSGANVLTF
- | - | TRBJ2-2 | TRBV7-8 | TGTGCCAGCAGCTTAGAATTCGGTTTGAACCCCGGGGAGCTGTTTTTT | CASSLEFGLNPGELFF
- | - | TRBJ2-2 | TRBV5-1 | TGCGCCAGCAGCTTGGGGACAGCGAACACCGGGGAGCTGTTTTTT | CASSLGTANTGELFF
TRBD2 | - | TRBJ2-2 | TRBV4-3 | TGCGCCAGCAGCACCTCTAGCGGTGTGAACACCGGGGAGCTGTTTTTT | CASSTSSGVNTGELFF
- | - | TRBJ1-3 | TRBV9 | TGTGCCAGCAGCGTAGCTACAGACTCTGGAAACACCATATATTTT | CASSVATDSGNTIYF
TRBD1 | - | TRBJ1-6 | TRBV12-5 | TGTGCTAGTGGTTTAGCCGGGACAGGGGGCAATTCACCCCTCCACTTT | CASGLAGTGGNSPLHF
TRBD1 | - | TRBJ2-7 | TRBV5-4 | TGTGCCAGCAGCTTGGGGGACAGGGTATCCTTC | CASSLGDRVSF
- | once | TRBJ1-5 | TRBV27 | TGTGCCAGCAGTTTAGCGCAGGCCAATCAGCCCCAGCATTTT | CASSLAQANQPQHF
- | - | TRBJ2-7 | TRBV6-5 | TGTGCCAGCAGTTACTCGGGTCCAGGGGTCTACGAGCAGTACTTC | CASSYSGPGVYEQYF
- | - | TRBJ2-5 | TRBV24-1 | TGTGCCACCAGGGCAGGGGACCAAGAGACCCAGTACTTC | CATRAGDQETQYF
- | - | TRBJ2-7 | TRBV27 | TGTGCCAGCAGTTGGGGGACACCTAACGAGCAGTACTTC | CASSWGTPNEQYF
TRBD2 | - | TRBJ2-4 | TRBV5-1 | TGCGCCAGCAGCTTGGTAGCGGGAGGCGGGGGAAACATTCAGTACTTC | CASSLVAGGGGNIQYF
TRBD1 | - | TRBJ2-7 | TRBV5-1 | TGCGCCAGCAGCTTCCGGGACAGGGGGCAACACGAGCAGTACTTC | CASSFRDRGQHEQYF
TRBD1 | - | TRBJ1-6 | TRBV7-9 | TGTGCCAGCAGCGCGGGACAGCGCAATTCACCCCTCCACTTT | CASSAGQRNSPLHF
TRBD1 | - | TRBJ2-1 | TRBV24-1 | TGTGCCACCAGTGACGAGACCGGGACAGGAGACAATGAGCAGTTCTTC | CATSDETGTGDNEQFF
TRBD1 | - | TRBJ1-2 | TRBV9 | TGTGCCAGCAGCGTAAACAGGGGTGGCTACACCTTC | CASSVNRGGYTF
- | - | TRBJ2-1 | TRBV19 | TGTGCCAGTAGTATTGGTAGGACATCCCCCTACGGTGAGCAGTTCTTC | CASSIGRTSPYGEQFF
TRBD1 | - | TRBJ1-1 | TRBV5-1 | TGCGCCAGCAGCTCAGGACAGGGGGCTGTGGGTACTGAAGCTTTCTTT | CASSSGQGAVGTEAFF
- | - | TRBJ1-1 | TRBV5-6 | TGTGCCAGCAGCCAGCCTCAGACATTGAGGAACACTGAAGCTTTCTTT | CASSQPQTLRNTEAFF
TRBD2 | - | TRBJ2-1 | TRBV7-2 | TGTGCCAGCAGCGAGGTAGGCGGGAGGTATGAGCAGTTCTTC | CASSEVGGRYEQFF
TRBD2 | once | TRBJ2-3 | TRBV25-1 | TGTGCCAGCAGTGAATACCTAGCGGGGACCCTCCGGACGCAGTATTTT | CASSEYLAGTLRTQYF
- | - | TRBJ2-3 | TRBV5-4 | TGTGCCAGCAGCTTGGAGTCGCAGGGCACAGATACGCAGTATTTT | CASSLESQGTDTQYF
- | - | TRBJ1-2 | TRBV14 | TGTGCCAGCAGCCGAGAGGGGAGGACAAAAGGCTACACCTTC | CASSREGRTKGYTF
TRBD2 | - | TRBJ2-2 | TRBV18 | TGTGCCAGCTCACCGCGGGAGGGCCGCGGCGGGGAGCTGTTTTTT | CASSPREGRGGELFF
TRBD1 | - | TRBJ1-2 | TRBV6-1 | TGTGCCAGCAGTGAAGTTGGTCCGGGACAGGGGAGAGGCTACACCTTC | CASSEVGPGQGRGYTF
- | - | TRBJ2-1 | TRBV5-1 | TGCGCCAGCAGCCCGGACTCGCGGGTACTTATGGAGCAGTTCTTC | CASSPDSRVLMEQFF
- | - | TRBJ2-7 | TRBV14 | TGTGCCAGCGACCTCGGGACACCTTACGAGCAGTACTTC | CASDLGTPYEQYF
- | - | TRBJ2-7 | TRBV29-1 | TGCAGCGTTCGTGGCACCTCCTACGAGCAGTACTTC | CSVRGTSYEQYF
- | - | TRBJ2-3 | TRBV7-2 | TGTGCCAGCAGCTTAAGGGGGTCTAGCACAGATACGCAGTATTTT | CASSLRGSSTDTQYF
TRBD1 | - | TRBJ1-2 | TRBV28 | TGTGCCAGCAGTTCCTCCCCGGGACAGGGAAACTATGGCTACACCTTC | CASSSSPGQGNYGYTF
- | - | TRBJ1-6 | TRBV28 | TGTGCCAGCAGCCCTACGACAAGCTATTCACCCCTCCACTTT | CASSPTTSYSPLHF
TRBD2 | - | TRBJ2-7 | TRBV6-6 | TGTGCCAGCAGTTACGGCGGGAGCGAGTCCTACGAGCAGTACTTC | CASSYGGSESYEQYF
TRBD1 | once | TRBJ2-5 | TRBV28 | TGTGCCAGCAGTTCCTCGGACAGGGGTGTGGAAGAGACCCAGTACTTC | CASSSSDRGVEETQYF
- | - | TRBJ2-5 | TRBV21-1 | TGTGCCAGCTGGACCCGGACAGACCAAGAGACCCAGTACTTC | CASWTRTDQETQYF
- | - | TRBJ2-7 | TRBV5-1 | TGCGCCAGCAGCCCCCACAGCACCTACGAGCAGTACTTC | CASSPHSTYEQYF
TRBD1 | - | TRBJ2-1 | TRBV11-3 | TGTGCCAGCAGCACAGGGGGCCGGGATTACAATGAGCAGTTCTTC | CASSTGGRDYNEQFF
TRBD1 | - | TRBJ2-7 | TRBV23-1 | TGCGCCAGCAGTCAATCAAGGGGGCTCAACCTCTACGAGCAGTACTTC | CASSQSRGLNLYEQYF
- | - | TRBJ2-1 | TRBV9 | TGTGCCAGCAGCGTAGAGGCGGGTAGGGCCGTCTACAATGAGCAGTTCTTC | CASSVEAGRAVYNEQFF
TRBD2 | once | TRBJ2-7 | TRBV28 | TGTGCCAGCAGTTTAGGGAGGGCGGGAGACCGCGAGCAGTACTTC | CASSLGRAGDREQYF